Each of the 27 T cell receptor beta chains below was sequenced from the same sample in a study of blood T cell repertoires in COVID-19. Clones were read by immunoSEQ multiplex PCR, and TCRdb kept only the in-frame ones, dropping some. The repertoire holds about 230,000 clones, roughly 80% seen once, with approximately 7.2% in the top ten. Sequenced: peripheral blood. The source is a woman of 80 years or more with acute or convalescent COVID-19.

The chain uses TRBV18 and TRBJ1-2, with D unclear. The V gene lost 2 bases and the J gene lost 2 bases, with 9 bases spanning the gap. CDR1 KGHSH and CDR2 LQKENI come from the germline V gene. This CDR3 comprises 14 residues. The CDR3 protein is CASSPKQQNYGYTF. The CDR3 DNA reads TGTGCCAGCTCACCAAAACAGCAGAACTATGGCTACACCTTC.

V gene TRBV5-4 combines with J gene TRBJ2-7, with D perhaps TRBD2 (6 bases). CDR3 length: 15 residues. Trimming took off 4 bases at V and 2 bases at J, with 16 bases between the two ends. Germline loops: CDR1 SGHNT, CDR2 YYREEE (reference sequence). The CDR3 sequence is CASSPPGRGTYEQYF. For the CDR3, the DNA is TGTGCCAGCAGCCCCCCGGGACGGGGGACCTACGAGCAGTACTTC.

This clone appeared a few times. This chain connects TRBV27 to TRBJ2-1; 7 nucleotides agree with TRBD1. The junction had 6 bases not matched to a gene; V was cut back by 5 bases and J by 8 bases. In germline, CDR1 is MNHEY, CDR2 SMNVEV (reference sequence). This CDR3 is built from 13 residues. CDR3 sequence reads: CASSHRQGDEQFF. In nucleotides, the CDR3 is TGTGCCAGCAGTCACAGACAGGGCGATGAGCAGTTCTTC.

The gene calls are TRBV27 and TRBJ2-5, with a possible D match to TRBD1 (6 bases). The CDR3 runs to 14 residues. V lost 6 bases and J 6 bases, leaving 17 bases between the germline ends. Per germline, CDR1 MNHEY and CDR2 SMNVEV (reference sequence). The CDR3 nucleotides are TGTGCCAGCAGCTCTAGCAGGGGCGCAAAGACCCAGTACTTC. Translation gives CASSSSRGAKTQYF.

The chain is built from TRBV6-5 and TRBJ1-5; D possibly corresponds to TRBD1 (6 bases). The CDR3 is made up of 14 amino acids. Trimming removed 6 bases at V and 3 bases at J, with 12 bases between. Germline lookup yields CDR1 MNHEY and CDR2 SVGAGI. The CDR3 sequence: CASRKDRPNQPQHF. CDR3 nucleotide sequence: TGTGCCAGCAGGAAAGACAGGCCCAATCAGCCCCAGCATTTT.

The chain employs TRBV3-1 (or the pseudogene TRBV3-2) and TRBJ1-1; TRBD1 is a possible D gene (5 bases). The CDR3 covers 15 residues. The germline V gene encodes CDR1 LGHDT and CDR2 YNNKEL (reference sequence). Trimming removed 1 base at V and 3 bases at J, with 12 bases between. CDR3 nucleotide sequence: TGTGCCAGCAGCCAAGGCTATGGGGGGGACACTGAAGCTTTCTTT. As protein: CASSQGYGGDTEAFF.

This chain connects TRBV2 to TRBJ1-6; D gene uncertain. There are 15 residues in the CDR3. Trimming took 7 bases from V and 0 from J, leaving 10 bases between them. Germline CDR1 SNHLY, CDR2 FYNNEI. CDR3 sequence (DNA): TGTGCCAGCAAGCAACAGAGCTCCTATAATTCACCCCTCCACTTT. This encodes CASKQQSSYNSPLHF.

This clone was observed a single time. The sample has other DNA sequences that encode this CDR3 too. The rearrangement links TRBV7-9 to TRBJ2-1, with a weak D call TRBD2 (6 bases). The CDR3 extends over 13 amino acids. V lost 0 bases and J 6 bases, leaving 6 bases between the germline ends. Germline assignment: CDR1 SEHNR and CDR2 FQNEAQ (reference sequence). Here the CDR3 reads CASSLAGGNEQFF. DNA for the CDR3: TGTGCCAGCAGCTTAGCGGGGGGCAATGAGCAGTTCTTC. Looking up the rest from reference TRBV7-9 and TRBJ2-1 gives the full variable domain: DTGVSQNPRHKITKRGQNVTFRCDPISEHNRLYWYRQTLGQGPEFLTYFQNEAQLEKSRLLSDRFSAERPKGSFSTLEIQRTEQGDSAMYLCASSLAGGNEQFFGPGTRLTVL.

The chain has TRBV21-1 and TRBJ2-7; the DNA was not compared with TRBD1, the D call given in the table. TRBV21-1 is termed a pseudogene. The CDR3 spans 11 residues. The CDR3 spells CASSCQGLKYF. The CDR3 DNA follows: TGTGCCAGCAGCTGTCAGGGGTTGAAGTACTTC.

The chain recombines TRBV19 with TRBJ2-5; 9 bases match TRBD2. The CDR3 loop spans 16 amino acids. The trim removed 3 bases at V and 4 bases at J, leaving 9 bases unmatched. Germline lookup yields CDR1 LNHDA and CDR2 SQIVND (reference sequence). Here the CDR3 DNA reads TGTGCCAGTAGTATTGGAGGGGGACTAGCAGGAGAGACCCAGTACTTC. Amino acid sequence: CASSIGGGLAGETQYF. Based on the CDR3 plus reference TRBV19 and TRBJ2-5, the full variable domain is DGGITQSPKYLFRKEGQNVTLSCEQNLNHDAMYWYRQDPGQGLRLIYYSQIVNDFQKGDIAEGYSVSREKKESFPLTVTSAQKNPTAFYLCASSIGGGLAGETQYFGPGTRLLVL.

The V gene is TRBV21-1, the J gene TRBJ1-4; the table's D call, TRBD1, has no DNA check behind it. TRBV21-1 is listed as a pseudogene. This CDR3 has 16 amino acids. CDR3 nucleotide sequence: TGTGCCAGCAGCAGACAAGTCTCCAGGGGGCGGGAAAAACTGTTTTTT. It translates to CASSRQVSRGREKLFF.

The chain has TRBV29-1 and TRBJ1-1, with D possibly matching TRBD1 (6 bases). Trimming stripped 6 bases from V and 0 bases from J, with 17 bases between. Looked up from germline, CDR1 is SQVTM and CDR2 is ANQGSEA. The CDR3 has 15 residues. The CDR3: CSVSWYRALNTEAFF. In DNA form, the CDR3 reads TGCAGCGTCTCTTGGTACAGGGCCCTGAACACTGAAGCTTTCTTT. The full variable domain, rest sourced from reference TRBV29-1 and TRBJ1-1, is SAVISQKPSRDICQRGTSLTIQCQVDSQVTMMFWYRQQPGQSLTLIATANQGSEATYESGFVIDKFPISRPNLTFSTLTVSNMSPEDSSIYLCSVSWYRALNTEAFFGQGTRLTVV.

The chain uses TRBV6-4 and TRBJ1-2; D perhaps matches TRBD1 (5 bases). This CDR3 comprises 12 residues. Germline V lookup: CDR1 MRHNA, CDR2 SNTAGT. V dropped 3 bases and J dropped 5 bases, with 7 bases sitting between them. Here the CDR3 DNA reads TGTGCCAGCAGTGATACAGGATATGGCTACACCTTC. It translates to CASSDTGYGYTF.

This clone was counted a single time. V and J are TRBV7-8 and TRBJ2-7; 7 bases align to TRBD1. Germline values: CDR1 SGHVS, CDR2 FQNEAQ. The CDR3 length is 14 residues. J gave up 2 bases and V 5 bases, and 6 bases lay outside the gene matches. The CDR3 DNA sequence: TGTGCCAGCAGCCGCTGGGGACAGACCTACGAGCAGTACTTC. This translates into CASSRWGQTYEQYF.

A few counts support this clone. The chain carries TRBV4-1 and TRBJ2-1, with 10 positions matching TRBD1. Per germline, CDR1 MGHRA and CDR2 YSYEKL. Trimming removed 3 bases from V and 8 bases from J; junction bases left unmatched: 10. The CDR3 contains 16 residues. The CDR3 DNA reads TGCGCCAGCAGCCACTACGGGACAGGGGAGTCGGATGAGCAGTTCTTC. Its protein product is CASSHYGTGESDEQFF.

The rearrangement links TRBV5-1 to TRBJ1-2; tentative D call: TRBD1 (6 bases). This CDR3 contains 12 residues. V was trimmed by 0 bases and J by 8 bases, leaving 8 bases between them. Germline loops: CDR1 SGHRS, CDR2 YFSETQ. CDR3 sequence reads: CASSLDREGYTF. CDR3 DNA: TGCGCCAGCAGCTTGGACAGGGAAGGCTACACCTTC.

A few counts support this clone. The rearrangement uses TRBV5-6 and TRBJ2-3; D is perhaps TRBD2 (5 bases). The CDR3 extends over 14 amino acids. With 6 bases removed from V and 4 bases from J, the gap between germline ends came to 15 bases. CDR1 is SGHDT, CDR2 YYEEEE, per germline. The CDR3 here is CASIRRAVADTQYF. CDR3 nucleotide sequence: TGTGCCAGCATTCGGCGGGCCGTCGCAGATACGCAGTATTTT.

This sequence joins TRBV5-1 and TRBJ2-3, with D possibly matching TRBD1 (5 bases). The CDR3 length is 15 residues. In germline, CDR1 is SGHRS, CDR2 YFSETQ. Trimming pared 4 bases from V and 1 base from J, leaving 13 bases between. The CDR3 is CASSIMPTGTDTQYF. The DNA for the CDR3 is TGCGCCAGCAGCATAATGCCGACAGGCACAGATACGCAGTATTTT. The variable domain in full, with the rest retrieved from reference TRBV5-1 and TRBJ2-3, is KAGVTQTPRYLIKTRGQQVTLSCSPISGHRSVSWYQQTPGQGLQFLFEYFSETQRNKGNFPGRFSGRQFSNSRSEMNVSTLELGDSALYLCASSIMPTGTDTQYFGPGTRLTVL.

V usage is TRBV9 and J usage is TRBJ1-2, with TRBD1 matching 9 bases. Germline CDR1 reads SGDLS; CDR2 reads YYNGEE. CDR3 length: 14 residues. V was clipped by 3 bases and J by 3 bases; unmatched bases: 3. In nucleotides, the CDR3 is TGTGCCAGCAGCGGTGACAGGGGGGACTATGGCTACACCTTC. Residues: CASSGDRGDYGYTF.

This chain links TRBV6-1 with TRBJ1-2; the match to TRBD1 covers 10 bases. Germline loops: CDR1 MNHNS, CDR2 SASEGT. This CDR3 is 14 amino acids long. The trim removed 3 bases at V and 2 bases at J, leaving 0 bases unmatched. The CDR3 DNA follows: TGTGCCAGCAGTGAGGACAGGGGGAACTATGGCTACACCTTC. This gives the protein CASSEDRGNYGYTF.

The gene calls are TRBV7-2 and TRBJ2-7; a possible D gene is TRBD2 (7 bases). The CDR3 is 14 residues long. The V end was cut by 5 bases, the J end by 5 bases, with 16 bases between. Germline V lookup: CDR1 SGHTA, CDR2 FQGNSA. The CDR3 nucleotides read TGTGCCAGCAGCCCTAGGGGGGGGGTGCACGAGCAGTACTTC. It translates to CASSPRGGVHEQYF.

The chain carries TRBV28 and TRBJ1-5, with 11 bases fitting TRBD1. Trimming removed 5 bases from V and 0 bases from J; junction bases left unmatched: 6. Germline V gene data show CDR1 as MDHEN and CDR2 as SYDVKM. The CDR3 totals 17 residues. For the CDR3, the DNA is TGTGCCAGCAGTAAATGGGACAGGGGGAATAGCAATCAGCCCCAGCATTTT. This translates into CASSKWDRGNSNQPQHF. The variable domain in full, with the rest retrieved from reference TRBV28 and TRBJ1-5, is DVKVTQSSRYLVKRTGEKVFLECVQDMDHENMFWYRQDPGLGLRLIYFSYDVKMKEKGDIPEGYSVSREKKERFSLILESASTNQTSMYLCASSKWDRGNSNQPQHFGDGTRLSIL.

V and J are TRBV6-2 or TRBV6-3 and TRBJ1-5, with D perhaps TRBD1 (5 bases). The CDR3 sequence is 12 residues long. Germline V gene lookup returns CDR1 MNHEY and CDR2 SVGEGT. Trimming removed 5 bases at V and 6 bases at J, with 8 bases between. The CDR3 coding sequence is TGTGCCAGCAGTCAGGGACTTCAGCCCCAGCATTTT. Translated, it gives CASSQGLQPQHF.

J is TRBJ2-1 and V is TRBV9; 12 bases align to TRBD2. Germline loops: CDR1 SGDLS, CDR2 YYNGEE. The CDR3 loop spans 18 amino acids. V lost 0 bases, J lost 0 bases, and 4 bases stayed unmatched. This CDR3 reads CASSVGTSGTSSYNEQFF. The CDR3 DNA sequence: TGTGCCAGCAGCGTAGGGACTAGCGGGACAAGCTCCTACAATGAGCAGTTCTTC. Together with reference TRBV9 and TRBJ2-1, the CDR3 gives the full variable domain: DSGVTQTPKHLITATGQRVTLRCSPRSGDLSVYWYQQSLDQGLQFLIQYYNGEERAKGNILERFSAQQFPDLHSELNLSSLELGDSALYFCASSVGTSGTSSYNEQFFGPGTRLTVL.

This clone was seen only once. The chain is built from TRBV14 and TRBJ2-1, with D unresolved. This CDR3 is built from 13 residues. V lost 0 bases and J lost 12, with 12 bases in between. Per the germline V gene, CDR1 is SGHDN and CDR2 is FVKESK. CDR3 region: CASSQDLSRAQFF. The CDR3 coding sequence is TGTGCCAGCAGCCAAGATTTGTCTAGAGCGCAGTTCTTC.

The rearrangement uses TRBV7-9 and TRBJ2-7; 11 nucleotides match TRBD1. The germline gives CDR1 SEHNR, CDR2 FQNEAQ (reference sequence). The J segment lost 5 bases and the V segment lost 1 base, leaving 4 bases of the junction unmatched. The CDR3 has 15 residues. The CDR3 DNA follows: TGTGCCAGCAGCTTAGGGGACAGGGGGGATGACGAGCAGTACTTC. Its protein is CASSLGDRGDDEQYF. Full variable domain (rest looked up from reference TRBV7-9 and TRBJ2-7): DTGVSQNPRHKITKRGQNVTFRCDPISEHNRLYWYRQTLGQGPEFLTYFQNEAQLEKSRLLSDRFSAERPKGSFSTLEIQRTEQGDSAMYLCASSLGDRGDDEQYFGPGTRLTVT.

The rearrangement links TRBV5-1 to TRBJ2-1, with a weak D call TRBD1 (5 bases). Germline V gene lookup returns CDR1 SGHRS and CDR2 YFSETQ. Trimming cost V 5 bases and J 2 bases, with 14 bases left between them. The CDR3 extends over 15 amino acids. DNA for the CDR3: TGCGCCAGCAGTTTGACAGTAGGTCCCTACAATGAGCAGTTCTTC. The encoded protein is CASSLTVGPYNEQFF.